These 17 T cell receptor beta chains originate from one sample sequenced in a study of OX40 agonist ivuxolimab in advanced cancers. The assay was immunoSEQ multiplex PCR, and TCRdb's table has in-frame clones only and misses some. The sample consists of about 60,000 clones, approximately 86% of them appearing once. The sample was CD4+ or CD8+ T cells sorted from blood, taken in a trial of the OX40 agonist ivuxolimab. The receptors derive from an adult with an advanced solid tumor such as melanoma, head and neck, liver or kidney cancer.

The chain is built from TRBV7-3 and TRBJ2-2; the D is unclear. From germline, CDR1 is SGHTA and CDR2 FQGTGA. The CDR3 consists of 13 residues. Trimming stripped 1 base from V and 4 bases from J, with 4 bases between. CDR3 DNA: TGTGCCAGCAGCTTAAGTACCACCGGGGAGCTGTTTTTT. It yields the protein CASSLSTTGELFF.

This chain links TRBV11-2 with TRBJ2-7, with 8 bases aligning to TRBD2. J gave up 5 bases and V 5 bases, and 14 bases lay outside the gene matches. The CDR3 spans 16 residues. Germline assignment: CDR1 SGHAT and CDR2 FQNNGV. In nucleotides, the CDR3 is TGTGCCAGCAGCACGCTAGCGGGCCAGGTCATCAACGAGCAGTACTTC. Its translation is CASSTLAGQVINEQYF.

V and J are TRBV6-6 and TRBJ1-1, with D maybe TRBD1 (5 bases). The CDR3 covers 14 residues. Between the trimmed V and J ends, which lost 0 bases and 5 bases, there was a span of 10 bases. Germline CDR1 MNHNY, CDR2 SVGAGI (reference sequence). CDR3 protein: CASSYSPRETEAFF. The CDR3 DNA reads TGTGCCAGCAGTTACTCCCCCAGGGAAACTGAAGCTTTCTTT.

In this sample, this clone turned up once. The CDR3 nucleotides read TGTGCCAGCAGCGTAGGAAGCGGGGCTAGCACAGATACGCAGTATTTT. Its protein product is CASSVGSGASTDTQYF. The V gene is TRBV9, the J gene TRBJ2-3; 7 bases line up with TRBD2. J gave up 0 bases and V 0 bases, and 4 bases lay outside the gene matches. The CDR3 is made up of 16 amino acids. Looked up from germline, CDR1 is SGDLS and CDR2 is YYNGEE.

This chain connects TRBV19 to TRBJ2-1; 7 bases map to TRBD2. There are 16 residues in the CDR3. The ends lost 5 bases at V and 1 base at J; junction bases unmatched: 8. CDR1 LNHDA and CDR2 SQIVND come from the germline V gene (reference sequence). This CDR3 reads CASSSPRGGSYNEQFF. The CDR3 nucleotides read TGTGCCAGTAGTTCCCCTAGGGGAGGGTCCTACAATGAGCAGTTCTTC.

V gene TRBV19 combines with J gene TRBJ2-1; tentatively, D is TRBD2 (6 bases). CDR1 and CDR2 (germline): LNHDA, SQIVND (reference sequence). With 6 bases removed from V and 0 bases from J, the gap between germline ends came to 6 bases. CDR3 length: 13 amino acids. CDR3: CASSGSSYNEQFF. CDR3 in DNA: TGTGCCAGTAGCGGGAGCTCCTACAATGAGCAGTTCTTC.

The chain recombines TRBV9 with TRBJ1-2, with a tentative D call TRBD1 (6 bases). Germline loops: CDR1 SGDLS, CDR2 YYNGEE. The CDR3 extends over 14 amino acids. Trimming stripped 0 bases from V and 8 bases from J, with 14 bases between. The CDR3 reads CASSVATMRGGYTF. The CDR3 nucleotides read TGTGCCAGCAGCGTAGCTACGATGAGGGGGGGCTACACCTTC.

The V call is TRBV5-5, the J call TRBJ1-1; 10 nucleotides align to TRBD1. This CDR3 is 16 amino acids long. Germline CDR1 and CDR2: SGHKS and YYEKEE (reference sequence). V trimming: 4 bases; J trimming: 6 bases; junction bases outside the gene matches: 12. Here the CDR3 reads CASSLPRGTGVPEAFF. CDR3 DNA sequence: TGTGCCAGCAGCCTCCCACGTGGGACAGGGGTCCCTGAAGCTTTCTTT.

In its sample, this clone was seen once. The chain has TRBV6-5 and TRBJ2-7, with D perhaps TRBD2 (5 bases). The V end was cut by 6 bases, the J end by 2 bases, with 8 bases between. CDR1 MNHEY and CDR2 SVGAGI come from the germline V gene. There are 12 residues in the CDR3. CDR3 in amino acids: CASRTGTYEQYF. CDR3 nucleotide sequence: TGTGCCAGCAGGACCGGGACCTACGAGCAGTACTTC.

The CDR3 region has the DNA TGTGCCAGCCAAGGACAGGGGTACACCGGGGAGCTGTTTTTT. Its translation: CASQGQGYTGELFF. This chain links TRBV27 with TRBJ2-2, with 9 nucleotides matching TRBD1. With V trimmed by 8 bases and J by 3 bases, 4 bases remained unmatched. Germline V gene sequence: CDR1 MNHEY, CDR2 SMNVEV (reference sequence). The CDR3 sequence is 14 residues long.

This clone was recorded once. The V and J genes are TRBV27 and TRBJ2-5, with 7 bases matching TRBD1. The CDR3 consists of 13 residues. Germline V gene lookup returns CDR1 MNHEY and CDR2 SMNVEV (reference sequence). The trim removed 6 bases at V and 3 bases at J, leaving 4 bases unmatched. The CDR3: CASSPGTEETQYF. The CDR3 nucleotides read TGTGCCAGCAGCCCAGGGACAGAAGAGACCCAGTACTTC.

The CDR3 nucleotides are TGTGCCAGTAGTATAGTGGCCGCCCGTAATCAGCCCCAGCATTTT. It encodes CASSIVAARNQPQHF. The chain links TRBV19 to TRBJ1-5; no definite D call. V was shortened by 1 base and J by 4 bases, with 11 bases between the two germline ends. Germline CDR1 is LNHDA and CDR2 is SQIVND (reference sequence). This CDR3 has 15 amino acids.

The rearrangement uses TRBV18 and TRBJ1-3; possibly TRBD1 for D (5 bases). V was cut by 5 bases and J by 0 bases, with 5 bases left in between. The CDR3 consists of 13 residues. Germline CDR1 KGHSH, CDR2 LQKENI. The CDR3 loop reads CASSDSSGNTIYF. Written as DNA, the CDR3 is TGTGCCAGCTCAGACAGCTCTGGAAACACCATATATTTT. The entire variable domain, with the rest obtained from reference TRBV18 and TRBJ1-3, is as follows: NAGVMQNPRHLVRRRGQEARLRCSPMKGHSHVYWYRQLPEEGLKFMVYLQKENIIDESGMPKERFSAEFPKEGPSILRIQQVVRGDSAAYFCASSDSSGNTIYFGEGSWLTVV.

This chain joins TRBV6-1 and TRBJ1-5; 7 bases are shared with TRBD1. The trim removed 6 bases at V and 6 bases at J, leaving 11 bases unmatched. There are 15 residues in the CDR3. CDR1 is MNHNS, CDR2 SASEGT, per germline. CDR3 amino acids: CASRGTDKMSQPQHF. The CDR3 coding sequence is TGTGCCAGCAGGGGGACAGACAAAATGAGTCAGCCCCAGCATTTT.

This clone was seen a few times. This rearrangement joins TRBV2 to TRBJ1-1, with a tentative D call TRBD1 (5 bases). Deletions cut 0 bases from V and 0 bases from J, with 5 bases between. Germline loops: CDR1 SNHLY, CDR2 FYNNEI. There are 14 residues in the CDR3. In nucleotides, the CDR3 is TGTGCCAGCAGTGAAGCGGGGGTGAACACTGAAGCTTTCTTT. It translates to CASSEAGVNTEAFF.

The chain uses TRBV27 and TRBJ2-7, with D possibly being TRBD2 (6 bases). In germline, CDR1 is MNHEY, CDR2 SMNVEV (reference sequence). The CDR3 is made up of 13 amino acids. The V gene lost 3 bases and the J gene lost 4 bases, with 10 bases spanning the gap. Here the CDR3 DNA reads TGTGCCAGCAGTTTGGTACGGGGGTACGAGCAGTACTTC. Residues: CASSLVRGYEQYF.

CDR3 residues: CSVAPPAGGYNEQFF. The DNA of the CDR3 is TGCAGCGTTGCCCCTCCCGCGGGGGGCTACAATGAGCAGTTCTTC. This chain joins TRBV29-1 and TRBJ2-1; TRBD2 aligns across 8 bases. Unmatched junction bases numbered 8, after V lost 4 bases and J lost 3 bases. This CDR3 comprises 15 residues. Germline CDR1 is SQVTM and CDR2 is ANQGSEA.